Below, one T cell receptor beta chain is given with its context. This sample is drawn from a study of response to subunit inactivated influenza vaccine. The CDR3 loop spans 14 amino acids. V lost 6 bases and J lost 2; bases outside the gene matches: 6. Germline values: CDR1 WSHSY, CDR2 SAAADI. Using its own MiXCR run on the RT-PCR reads, TCRdb lists one record per CDR3 protein. The sample includes roughly 500,000 distinct CDR3 sequences, about 15% seen only once; the top ten take approximately 3%. The chain employs TRBV10-2 and TRBJ2-7; 8 bases fit TRBD1. Sequences were derived from CD4+ T cells sorted from PBMCs, sampled less than 25 months after vaccination. The clonotype comes from a man between 50 and 75 years old who received an inactivated influenza vaccine. CDR3 sequence (DNA): TGCGCCAGCAGAACCCCGGGACAGGCCTACGAGCAGTACTTC. Translation: CASRTPGQAYEQYF.